This T cell receptor (beta chain) was obtained from a study of tumor-infiltrating lymphocytes in primary liver carcinoma. This clonotype was seen a few times. Its antigen is unidentified. Given a much more abundant clone one base away, this may be a read error. This CDR3 is missing its conserved last phenylalanine or tryptophan, likely due to a read error. The CDR3 has 16 residues. After removal of 5 bases from V and 0 bases from J, the junction contained 8 bases not matched to a gene. Germline V gene data show CDR1 as SGHAT and CDR2 as FQDESV (reference sequence). It was from roughly 20-30 mg of unsorted bulk tissue that RNA and DNA were co-extracted. Patients had primary liver carcinoma treated by surgical resection. Patients in the cohort were treatment-naive and living with chronic HBV infection. A constant-region primer served to make TCR beta cDNA from about 500 ng total RNA. TCR beta libraries came from three nested multiplex PCR rounds using slightly modified ARM-PCR. It was with TRBV1-TRBV30 forward primers and a C-beta reverse primer that the first two PCR rounds were run, at roughly 11 cycles each. TCRdb recomputed calls from the multiplex PCR reads with MiXCR, one row per CDR3 protein. The sample records more than 95,000 distinct CDR3 sequences, approximately 64% being singletons.

General observations from the study: Just around 7-24% of top clones spanned all five tumor regions. Blood fell significantly below tumors in its top-250-clone fraction (p = 0.039).

Sample: liver tumor tissue from sampling region 3. Subset noted: tumor region T3, left-lateral pole. The chain recombines TRBV11-1 with TRBJ2-7; 9 positions agree with TRBD1. The sequence was collected from a woman in her sixties with primary liver carcinoma and hepatitis B virus infection. The DNA for the CDR3 is TGTGCCAGCAGCGCCTCGGGACAGGGCAACTCCTACGAGCAGTACCTC. Encoded protein: CASSASGQGNSYEQYL.